Detailed here is one T cell receptor (beta chain). Its antigen is currently not known. No much larger clonotype is one base removed from it; base qualities were not supplied. Participants were included only if at least one PBMC sample before ART initiation and at least two post-ART samples were available. Every participant with HIV received treatment in the United States of America. Before DNA extraction, cryopreserved samples of about 0.95-10 million PBMC were thawed and washed. At the time of the earliest PBMC sample, participants with HIV were aged between roughly 23 and 60 years. PBMC samples were contributed by each participant from 1-4 timepoints before ART initiation and 2-8 timepoints after ART initiation, with a median of 7 samples. Serial HIV viral load, CD4+ T-cell count, ART history and demographic data were obtained for every participant. Genomic DNA was extracted from unsorted PBMC with a Qiagen kit on a QIAcube, processed in batches of 12 samples.

Trimming at the junction amounts to 9 bases on V and 2 bases on J, and the germline ends lie 17 bases apart. The germline V gene encodes CDR1 MNHNY and CDR2 SVGAGI (reference sequence). The CDR3 has 14 amino acids, counting the end cysteine and phenylalanine. Only the CDR3 part of the read is kept: 42 bases, read in frame from the first base. The data are from a study of long-term antiretroviral therapy in people with HIV (dated by TCRdb to between 2022 and 2023). A note on the overall study: The earliest samples were collected approximately a decade before the 2015 WHO recommendation for immediate ART, a period when ART was typically delayed until CD4 counts fell. This retrospective serial study examined whether starting ART and sustained HIV suppression were associated with changes in the composition and diversity of the TRB repertoire in peripheral blood. A total of roughly 200 cryopreserved PBMC samples were contributed to the cohort by 30 adults with confirmed HIV infection, with samples collected serially over a mean of roughly six years (range 1-12). About two fifths of the roughly 30 participants with HIV were female. No cross-contamination during QIAcube processing was seen in test extractions of a monoclonal T-cell line run alongside 33 polyclonal samples.

The immunoSEQ hsTCRB v3.0 assay was used at survey level resolution for TRB variable region sequencing. The target sequencing depth for TRB was roughly 40,000-50,000 T-cell genomes per sample. Pooled TRB libraries were sequenced on an Illumina MiSeq with a v3 150-cycle kit. Processing in the source paper ran as follows. Repertoire analysis ran in R within a reproducible Nextflow workflow covering QC, data transformation and analysis. LymphoSeq2, an R package for exploring AIRR-Seq data, was used to implement the custom analyses. After excluding a handful of samples that yielded fewer than 5000 total TRB sequences, some 190 HIV repertoires remained for analysis. Among the approximately 180 retained HIV repertoires, 59 were collected before ART initiation and some 130 after ART initiation. Each repertoire was downsampled to 5000 TRB nucleotide sequences, and summary statistics were averaged across 100 downsampling iterations. Only TRB sequences with CDR3 regions of at least seven amino acids were retained for analysis. Two measures captured diversity: a Shannon entropy-derived clonality score and the Gini coefficient. In the repertoire networks, any two of the top 5000 CDR3 amino acid sequences were connected whenever the two sequences differed by an edit distance of one. For TRB CDR3 amino acid sequences, GLIPH2 was used to predict antigen specificity groups and MHC restriction. CDR3 amino acid sequences were matched against VDJdb and McPAS-TCR to flag known CMV, EBV, HIV or tissue antigen associations. Pre-ART, post-ART and control groups were compared with Wilcoxon signed-rank tests and Holm-Bonferroni correction. The immuneACCESS repertoire file appears here via TCRdb, limited to in-frame rearrangements. These files lack a portion of the clones; in checked studies, under half of the deficit traces to unresolved V genes, and the cause of the others is not known. V and J calls plus clone size are reproduced from that table; the DNA served to infer D and trimming. Across this sample there are approximately 24,000 clones, with roughly 89% seen only once. Jointly, the top ten make up about 9% of the sample.

The full study reports these points: Narrower CDR3 length ranges were observed in HIV repertoires than in controls, and an antigen-experienced repertoire with only a slight naive shift after ART was suggested by the network structure. Inferences about post-ART repertoire changes were limited because no data were available on ART adherence, viral resistance or therapy changes. Starting ART was linked to a significant rise in TRB diversity, yet even after long-term ART the diversity remained significantly lower than in transplant donor controls. The samples span the years 2004 to 2017, and the ART regimens used may be less effective than current regimens. Unsorted PBMC were profiled instead of sorted CD4+ and CD8+ T cells because pre-ART samples had limited cell numbers. Expanded TRB clones identified before ART initiation dominated the repertoire at all time points, although this dominance fluctuated and declined in many PLHIV after ART. Limited PBMC availability meant only the TCR beta chain was sequenced, without alpha chain pairing.

The sequenced sample was unsorted PBMCs, obtained 1.8 years before starting antiretroviral therapy. This TCR derives from a man in his forties or fifties with HIV. In this chain, TRBV6-6 is recombined with TRBJ2-7; the D gene assignment is perhaps TRBD1 or TRBD2, with each matching 5 bases. The nucleotides are TGTGCCAGTCATTCCCGGGGCCAAACCTACGAGCAGTACTTC. This is translated as CASHSRGQTYEQYF.